The clone carrying this T cell receptor (beta chain) has just one count. Reverse transcription used about 0.45 to 1 ug RNA and random hexamers. TCRdb processed the immunoSEQ multiplex PCR reads anew with MiXCR; each CDR3 protein has one entry. The sample has some 300,000 distinct CDR3 sequences, almost 85% seen once. This sample was taken from a study of CD8 T cells in Susac syndrome. The V and J ends lost 6 bases and 3 bases, in that order; junction bases with no gene match: 6. The CDR3 is made up of 13 amino acids. Germline CDR1 is DFQATT and CDR2 is SNEGSKA (reference sequence). The sequence was obtained from a human donor with multiple sclerosis. Sequencing was performed on CD8+ T cells from PBMCs. The gene calls are TRBV20-1 and TRBJ2-7; 9 nucleotides align to TRBD1. The CDR3 sequence is CSAPRQGGYEQYF. The CDR3 DNA reads TGCAGTGCACCCCGACAGGGGGGCTACGAGCAGTACTTC.